This T cell receptor beta chain is from a study of cytomegalovirus exposure and HLA in healthy donors (dated by TCRdb to about 2017). Turning to the overall study: In an earlier analysis of 587 of the donors, approximately 260 Gb of sequence data and roughly 100 million unique TCR beta sequences from 180 million or so T cells were reported. Of the 300 to 400 genotyped donors, approximately 83% fell in the genetic ancestry cluster associated with self-reported Caucasian donors. The study aimed to test whether cataloging public T cell receptors could reveal signatures of past pathogen exposure. In a later analysis, previously published TCR beta repertoires from roughly 710 donors were re-analyzed and high-resolution HLA genotyping was added so that TCR occurrence patterns could be studied. Genome-wide SNP genotypes for about three fifths of the roughly 700 donors were used in a later genetic analysis, which treated that subset as a discovery cohort. Both class I and class II loci were covered by HLA typing, at four-digit resolution. Using immunosequencing, the study profiled T cell repertoires from 500 to 800 subjects and related those repertoires to cytomegalovirus serostatus. The number of donors typed differed by locus, with roughly 629-640 for A, B, C, DRB1 and DQB1, more than 500 for DQA1, under 610 for DPA1, and around 430 for DPB1. In an earlier analysis of roughly 600 of the donors, high-throughput TCR beta sequencing was used to judge whether each TCR beta V gene segment behaved as functional or pseudogenic. All discovery cohort repertoires had been generated on a single sequencing platform. Among 300 to 450 genotyped donors of the cohort, an average of 235,054 unique TCR beta nucleotide sequences were sequenced per donor, 15% to 20% of them non-productive. Rather than using new phenotypic data, the later analysis identified candidate immune exposures from TCR beta sequences and from how often those sequences occurred across donors. Roughly 320 gigabases of sequencing data and 75 million to 85 million unique TCR sequences made up an early release that covered approximately 650 HLA-typed donors. About five DR-DQ haplotypes were handled as single units for association and clustering because linkage in the cohort was strong. In addition to the first cohort of around 670 subjects, a separate validation cohort of 100 to 150 different subjects was used. High-throughput TCR immunosequencing, statistical association of individual TCRs with disease status, and machine learning were combined to predict cytomegalovirus infection status. Donor age, sex, ethnicity and CMV serostatus were collected together with the repertoire data.

The protocol used for the library was the immunoSEQ multiplex PCR assay. For the multiplex PCR, a mixture combining 60 forward primers for TCR Vbeta segments and 13 reverse primers for TCR Jbeta segments was used. A multiplex PCR assay on genomic DNA amplified the CDR3 region of rearranged TCR beta genes. The Illumina HiSeq System was used to sequence the amplified TCR beta libraries as 87-base-pair reads. Processing in the source paper ran as follows. A later analysis counted around 72 million unique TCR beta chains across the 550 to 700 repertoires, and 9.5 million to 11 million of these chains were shared by at least two donors. Raw reads were error-corrected and collapsed into unique sequences by a nearest-neighbor algorithm in which closely related sequences were merged to remove PCR and sequencing errors. To assign V, D and J gene segments, CDR3 sequences were aligned to IMGT reference sequences. Each retained sequence needed at least a six-nucleotide match to both a V gene segment and a J gene segment. A rearrangement was called productive if the CDR3 had no stop codons and remained in frame with V and J, and every other rearrangement was called non-productive. CDR3 was defined according to IMGT convention as the region running from the second conserved V-encoded cysteine to the conserved J-encoded phenylalanine. The earlier analysis of more than 450 of the donors excluded sequences that lacked an unambiguous match to a single V gene segment. In an earlier analysis of approximately 500 of the donors, a V segment was called functional when productive rearrangements were above 56.7%, and segregating when the standard deviation between donors exceeded 5%. A statistical classification framework was built for diagnosing cytomegalovirus status from the catalog of TCR beta chain sequences. In a later analysis, TCR nucleotide sequences were compared against IMGT/GENE-DB human TR gene sequences so that V and J genes could be assigned. The TCRdist pipeline was used in a later analysis to assign CDR3 sequences and most-parsimonious VDJ recombination scenarios. In a later analysis, each TCR beta chain was defined by its CDR3 amino acid sequence together with its V-gene family, and reads without a unique V-gene family were excluded. In a later analysis, fewer than 650 highly shared, low-generation-probability nucleotide sequences were removed to address suspected cross-contamination and a sequencing artifact. A later analysis calculated a clonal expansion index for each public chain from normalized within-repertoire ranks of inferred template counts. In a later analysis, generation probabilities were computed with a VDJ recombination model fitted to out-of-frame rearrangements, and the resulting probabilities were checked against IGoR. A later analysis scored TCR-TCR, TCR-HLA and TCR-CMV co-occurrence with hypergeometric tests, applying a repertoire-size bias correction to TCR pairs. To estimate false discovery rates, a later analysis permuted the HLA or CMV assignments 20 times. In a later analysis, co-occurring TCRs were grouped with DBSCAN, and TCRdist sequence similarity was added when clustering was performed within HLA-allele-positive subsets. For co-occurrence clustering, repertoires with fewer than 30,000 or more than 120,000 public chains were excluded, along with four or five repertoires with anomalous nucleotide sharing. In its TCRdb copy, this immuneACCESS table keeps in-frame sequences only and misses some clones. Where compared with another copy, unresolved V genes explain less than half of these, and the others have no known cause. For V, J and clone size, that table is used; D and trimming come from the DNA. For this sample there are under 150,000 clones; roughly 82% appear just once. Clones ranked in the top ten supply 11% of the sample.

The paper as a whole reports these results and caveats: This cohort had only TCR beta chains sequenced, and the lack of alpha or paired-chain data limited which features could be detected. An association between a missense DCLRE1C variant and V-gene and J-gene trimming of TCR beta chains was found in a later genetic analysis and replicated in an independent cohort. A cluster of highly shared sequence variants was judged likely to represent a technical artifact of the sequencing pipeline. Around 16 rarely observed V segments, including chromosome 9 orphons, were excluded from the earlier analysis of approximately 500 of the donors because counts were too low. Cytomegalovirus status was reported to be diagnosed by the classifier with high specificity and sensitivity in both the original and validation cohorts. In a later analysis, HLA-associated TCR beta chains were found to be more clonally expanded and to have lower generation probabilities than equally common non-associated chains. The only immune exposure information available for the cohort was CMV serostatus. In a later analysis, the rate of TCR association differed among HLA loci, with DRB1 alleles having the most associated TCRs and HLA-C alleles having the fewest. According to the authors, the approach could potentially be generalized to other disease states and immunological phenotypes. Compared with the 666-donor mean, donors in an Asian-associated ancestry cluster had fewer N-insertions in productive TCRs, according to a later genetic analysis. According to a later analysis, most CMV-associated TCR beta chains appeared to be HLA-restricted, and the HLA associations seemed to be driven largely by CMV exposure. Most TCR sequences were seen in very few donors, while some public TCRs were found in many individuals. Linkage disequilibrium might explain the correlated functional status among segregating V segments, but an unknown experimental factor could not be excluded. Because the 87-base-pair reads could not distinguish some IMGT-functional V segments, including TRBV6-2 and TRBV6-3, those segments were excluded. In vitro tests confirmed that a few of the cytomegalovirus-associated TCR beta chains recognize cytomegalovirus antigens. Several of the top co-occurrence clusters appeared to be linked to parvovirus B19, influenza, CMV and Epstein-Barr virus, according to a later analysis. In an earlier analysis of around 600 of the donors, most TCR beta V segments were observed in productive rearrangements about 87% or about 30% of the time, broadly matching IMGT annotations. Roughly uniform sequencing depth across donors was assumed in presence/absence analyses, although this assumption may not hold. A further reported finding was that TCR beta sequences accurately predicted the HLA-A and HLA-B alleles for most subjects in the first cohort. Because some donors lacked HLA typing at each locus, the association tests relied only on the typed subset. At a false discovery rate of 0.05, a later analysis linked 16,951 TCR beta sequences to specific HLA alleles. A total of 164 TCR beta chains were listed by the study as associated with cytomegalovirus. When HLA alleles, especially DR and DQ, strongly co-occurred, attributing TCR associations to individual alleles was difficult.

As regards this clone: The antigen this receptor binds is unknown. No base quality values were provided; no much bigger clone lies one nucleotide off.

Taken from cysteine to phenylalanine, the CDR3 has 15 residues. The kept DNA is CDR3 alone, 45 bases in frame from the first base. V trim: 7 bases; J trim: 4 bases; unmatched bases: 12. The germline V gene (reference sequence) provides CDR1 MNHEY and CDR2 SMNVEV. The cohort comprised some 700 healthy bone marrow donors. At the time of sampling, all cohort members were nominally healthy, though unrecorded immune exposures were likely present. The donor tested CMV seropositive and was one of the 289 seropositive cohort members. A peripheral blood sample was provided by each donor, and peripheral blood mononuclear cells were used for TCR beta sequencing. Genomic DNA was extracted from the blood cell samples with the Qiagen DNeasy Blood Extraction Kit.

The rearranged segments are TRBV27 and TRBJ2-7, with TRBD1 identical over 8 junction bases. This clonotype was sampled from a male donor in good health and CMV-seropositive. Sequencing used PBMCs. CDR3 loop: CASIFTGTGLYEQYF. The nucleotide sequence is given as TGTGCCAGCATCTTTACCGGGACAGGACTTTACGAGCAGTACTTC.